This TCR beta chain was sequenced in a study of Ad26.COV2.S vaccination and SARS-CoV-2 variants (dated by TCRdb to the early 2020s). In the study overall: Vaccine-arm donors came from COV1001, a multicentre, randomized, double-blind, placebo-controlled phase I-IIa trial of Ad26.COV2.S in healthy adults. Dosing of Ad26.COV2.S was intramuscular, at either 5x10^10 or 1x10^11 viral particles, delivered as one shot or as two shots spaced 56 days apart. The specificity and breadth of SARS-CoV-2-reactive T cell receptors after Ad26.COV2.S vaccination were assessed by TCRbeta repertoire sequencing. A total of about 30 samples were included in the TCR-sequenced set, comprising some 20 Ad26.COV2.S vaccine recipients, 5 placebo recipients and 8 SARS-CoV-2 convalescent individuals. Trial participants were randomized into five groups of five: low-dose or high-dose Ad26.COV2.S given once or twice, or placebo on both occasions. Investigators did not know the trial group allocation while performing experiments and assessing outcomes. General study outcomes and caveats: The study was not powered for comparison of responses between vaccine doses or regimens. Vaccine and placebo recipients had comparable non-spike TCR breadth, which fits with the vaccine containing only spike. According to the authors, total T cell responses may have been underestimated by the TCR breadth and depth analyses. Substantial breadth of spike-specific CD8+ and CD4+ T cell responses was reported after vaccination. Spike-specific TCR breadth was higher in Ad26.COV2.S recipients than in placebo recipients (P = 0.0014).

The CDR3 holds 16 amino acids from the cysteine to the phenylalanine. Of the read, only the CDR3 DNA is kept; its 48 bases are in frame from base 1. CDR1 and CDR2 were assigned from the germline V gene as SGHRS and YFSETQ. Trimmed from V: 4 bases; trimmed from J: 1 base; junction bases lacking a gene match: 8. As for this clone: Its antigen remains undetermined. The input lacks base qualities; no much larger clone sits a single base away.

TCRbeta CDR3 regions were sequenced with the immunoSEQ Assay. After extraction, genomic DNA underwent amplification by bias-controlled multiplex PCR, followed by high-throughput sequencing. Regarding the original processing steps: To quantify the absolute abundance of every unique TCRbeta CDR3 region, sequences were collapsed and filtered. T cell fraction was estimated by normalizing TCRbeta template counts to usable DNA, with usable DNA measured through amplification of reference genes found in all nucleated cells. Repertoire TCRs were annotated as SARS-CoV-2-specific by exact matching of V gene, CDR3 amino acid sequence and J gene to a known reactive TCR set. MIRA supplied the reference SARS-CoV-2 TCR set, which was filtered for enrichment in COVID-19-positive ImmuneCODE repertoires so that public or cross-reactive TCRs were removed. Based on the MIRA antigens, annotated TCRs were further analysed at the level of specific ORF or position within ORF. Depth was the summed frequency of annotated unique rearrangements, while breadth was defined as annotated unique rearrangements over total unique productive rearrangements. Group comparisons of TCR breadth used two-sided Wilcoxon rank-sum tests. In TCRdb, the immuneACCESS table is reduced to in-frame sequences with V and J assigned. These tables do not hold every clone; where another copy was compared, an unresolved V gene accounts for under half, and the others remain unexplained. That table supplies the V and J calls and clone size; D and trimming were determined from the DNA. This sample has about 470,000 clones in its table, and about 90% of those were observed once. The top ten clonotypes cover approximately 4.3% of the sample.

The treatment or condition label for this specimen denotes: roughly 18 received Ad26.COV2.S at low or high dose, single or two shots; five or six received placebo; per-sample allocation not given. Repertoires of vaccine and placebo recipients were sequenced from samples collected on day 63 after the first injection. Between 29 July and 7 August 2020, Cohort 1b enrolled 25 adults aged 18-55 years at one site in Boston, USA. Ad26.COV2.S was a replication-incompetent adenovirus type 26 vector that expressed a prefusion-stabilized SARS-CoV-2 spike protein derived from the original Wuhan strain. The source was peripheral blood, collected in a trial of Ad26.COV2.S vaccine versus placebo. The rearrangement joined TRBV5-1 to TRBJ2-3, and 8 junctional nucleotides match TRBD1. The clonotype comes from a person between 18 and 60 years old who received the Ad26.COV2.S COVID-19 vaccine or a placebo. DNA sequence: TGCGCCAGCAGCGCCATGACAGGGGCGCGCACAGATACGCAGTATTTT. This encodes CASSAMTGARTDTQYF.